This T cell receptor beta chain was profiled in a study of type 1 regulatory T cells (dated by TCRdb to the early 2020s). Concerning the study at large: An in vitro protocol by which a Tr1-enriched, alloantigen-specific CD4 T cell product named T-allo10 was generated was characterized in the study. Patients with hematological malignancies who were receiving allogeneic hematopoietic stem cell transplantation were the group in which T-allo10 was being clinically evaluated.

Sequencing was carried out with an Illumina MiSeq. TCRdb itself trimmed the public reads at Q25 with fastp, ran MiXCR and retained productive beta chains. Rows with a matching CDR3 protein are joined into one entry that keeps the most common DNA and genes. This sample comprises 15,000 to 20,000 distinct CDR3 sequences, 9.5% to 13% of them detected only once. 2.5% to 3% of the sample belongs to the ten largest clones. The cysteine opens and the phenylalanine closes a CDR3 of 14 amino acids. The DNA shown is the 42-base CDR3, in frame from base 1. The V end loses 0 bases and the J end loses 1 base, and a stretch of 6 bases separates them. Reading the germline V gene gives CDR1 SGHRS and CDR2 YFSETQ. Many counts were recorded for this clonotype. Its antigen remains undetermined. There are no base qualities to consult, and no much larger clone falls within one base.

This receptor was obtained from a human donor in good health. The rearrangement joined TRBV5-1 to TRBJ2-3; no D segment can be confidently identified. Sequenced material: CD4+ T cells, either the whole sample or a sorted fraction (not recorded which). The sequenced DNA: TGCGCCAGCAGCTTGGTATGGGGCACAGATACGCAGTATTTT. Translated, it gives CASSLVWGTDTQYF.